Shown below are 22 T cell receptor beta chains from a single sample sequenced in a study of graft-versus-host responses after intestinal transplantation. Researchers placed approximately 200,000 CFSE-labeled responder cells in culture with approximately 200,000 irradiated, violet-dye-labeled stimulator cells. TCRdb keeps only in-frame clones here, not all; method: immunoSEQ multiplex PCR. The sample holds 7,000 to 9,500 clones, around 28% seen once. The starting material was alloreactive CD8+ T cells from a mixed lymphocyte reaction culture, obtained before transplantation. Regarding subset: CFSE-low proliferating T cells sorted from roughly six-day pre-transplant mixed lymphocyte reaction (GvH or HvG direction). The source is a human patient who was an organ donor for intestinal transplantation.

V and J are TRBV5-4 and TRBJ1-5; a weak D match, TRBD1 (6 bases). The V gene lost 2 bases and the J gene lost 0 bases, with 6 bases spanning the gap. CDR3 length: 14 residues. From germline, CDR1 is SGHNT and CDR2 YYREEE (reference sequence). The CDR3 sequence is CASSFRGSNQPQHF. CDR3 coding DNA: TGTGCCAGCAGCTTCAGGGGTAGCAATCAGCCCCAGCATTTT.

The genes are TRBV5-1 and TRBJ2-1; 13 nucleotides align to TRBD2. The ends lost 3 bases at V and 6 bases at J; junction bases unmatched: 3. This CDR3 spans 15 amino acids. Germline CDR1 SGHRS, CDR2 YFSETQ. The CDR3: CASSSGTSGTNEQFF. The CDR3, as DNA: TGCGCCAGCAGCTCCGGGACTAGCGGGACCAATGAGCAGTTCTTC.

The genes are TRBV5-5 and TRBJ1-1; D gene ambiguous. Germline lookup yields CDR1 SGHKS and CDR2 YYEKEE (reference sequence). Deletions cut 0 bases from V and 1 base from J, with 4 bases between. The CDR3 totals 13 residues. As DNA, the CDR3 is TGTGCCAGCAGCTTGGGTTGGAACACTGAAGCTTTCTTT. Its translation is CASSLGWNTEAFF.

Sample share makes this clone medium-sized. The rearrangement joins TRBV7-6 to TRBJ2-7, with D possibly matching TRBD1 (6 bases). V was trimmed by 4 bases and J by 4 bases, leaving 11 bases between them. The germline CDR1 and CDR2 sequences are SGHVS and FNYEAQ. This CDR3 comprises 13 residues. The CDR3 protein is CASSSAQGYEQYF. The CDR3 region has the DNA TGTGCCAGCAGCTCCGCCCAGGGGTACGAGCAGTACTTC.

The CDR3: CASSPRQGGGTEAFF. The CDR3 coding sequence is TGTGCCAGCAGTCCCCGACAGGGCGGAGGCACTGAAGCTTTCTTT. This chain links TRBV27 with TRBJ1-1; 7 bases match TRBD1. The V gene end was trimmed by 5 bases and the J gene end by 4 bases; junction bases not matched to a gene: 10. Germline CDR1 MNHEY, CDR2 SMNVEV (reference sequence). This CDR3 is 15 amino acids long.

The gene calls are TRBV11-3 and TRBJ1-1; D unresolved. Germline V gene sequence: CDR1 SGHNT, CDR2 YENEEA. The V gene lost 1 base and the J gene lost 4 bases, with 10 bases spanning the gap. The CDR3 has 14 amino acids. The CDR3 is CASSLGPVSTEAFF. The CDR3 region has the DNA TGTGCCAGCAGCTTAGGTCCCGTCTCCACTGAAGCTTTCTTT.

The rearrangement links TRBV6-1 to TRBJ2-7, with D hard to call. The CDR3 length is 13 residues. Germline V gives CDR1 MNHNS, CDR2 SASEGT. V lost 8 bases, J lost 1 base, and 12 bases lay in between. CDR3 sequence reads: CASGSVMSYEQYF. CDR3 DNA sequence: TGTGCCAGCGGATCAGTGATGTCCTACGAGCAGTACTTC.

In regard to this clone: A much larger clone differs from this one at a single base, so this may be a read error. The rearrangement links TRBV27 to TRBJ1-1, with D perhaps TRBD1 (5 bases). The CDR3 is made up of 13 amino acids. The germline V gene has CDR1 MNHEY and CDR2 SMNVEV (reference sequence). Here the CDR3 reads CAISLTQGPEAFF. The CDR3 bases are TGTGCCATCAGTTTAACCCAGGGCCCTGAAGCTTTCTTT.

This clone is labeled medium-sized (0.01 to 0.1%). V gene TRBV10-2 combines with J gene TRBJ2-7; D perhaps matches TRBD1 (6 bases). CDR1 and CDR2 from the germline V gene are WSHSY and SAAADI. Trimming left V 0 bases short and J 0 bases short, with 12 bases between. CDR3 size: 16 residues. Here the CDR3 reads CASSESLGTNSYEQYF. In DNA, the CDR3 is TGCGCCAGCAGTGAGTCGTTGGGGACAAACTCCTACGAGCAGTACTTC.

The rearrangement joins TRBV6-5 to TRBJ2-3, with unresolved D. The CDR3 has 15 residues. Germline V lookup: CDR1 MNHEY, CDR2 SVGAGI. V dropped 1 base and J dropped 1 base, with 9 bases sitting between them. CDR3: CASSYFQRGTDTQYF. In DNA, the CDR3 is TGTGCCAGCAGTTACTTTCAACGGGGCACAGATACGCAGTATTTT.

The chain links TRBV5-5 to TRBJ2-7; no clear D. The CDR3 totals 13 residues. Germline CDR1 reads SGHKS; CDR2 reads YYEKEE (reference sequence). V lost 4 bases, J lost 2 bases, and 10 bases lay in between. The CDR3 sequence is CASSPDVPYEQYF. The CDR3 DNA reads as TGTGCCAGCAGCCCGGACGTCCCCTACGAGCAGTACTTC.

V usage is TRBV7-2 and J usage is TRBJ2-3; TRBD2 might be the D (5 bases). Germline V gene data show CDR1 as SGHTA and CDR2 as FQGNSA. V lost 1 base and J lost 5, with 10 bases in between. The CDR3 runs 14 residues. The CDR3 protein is CASSLELARDTQYF. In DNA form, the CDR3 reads TGTGCCAGCAGCTTAGAGCTAGCTAGAGATACGCAGTATTTT. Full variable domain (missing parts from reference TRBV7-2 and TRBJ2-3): GAGVSQSPSNKVTEKGKDVELRCDPISGHTALYWYRQSLGQGLEFLIYFQGNSAPDKSGLPSDRFSAERTGGSVSTLTIQRTQQEDSAVYLCASSLELARDTQYFGPGTRLTVL.

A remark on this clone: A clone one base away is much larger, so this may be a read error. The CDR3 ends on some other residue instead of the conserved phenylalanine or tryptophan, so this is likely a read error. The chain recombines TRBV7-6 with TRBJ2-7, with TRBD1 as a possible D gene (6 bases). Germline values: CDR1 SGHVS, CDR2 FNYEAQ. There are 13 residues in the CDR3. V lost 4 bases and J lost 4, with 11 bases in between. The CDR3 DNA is TGTGCCAGCAGCTCCGCCCAGGGGTACGAGCAGTACTGC. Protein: CASSSAQGYEQYC.

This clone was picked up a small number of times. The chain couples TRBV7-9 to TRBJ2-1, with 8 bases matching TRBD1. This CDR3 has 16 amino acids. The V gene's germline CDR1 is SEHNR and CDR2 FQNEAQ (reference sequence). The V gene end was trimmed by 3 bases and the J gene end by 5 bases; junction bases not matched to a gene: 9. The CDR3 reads CASSFPRNRGNNEQFF. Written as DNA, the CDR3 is TGTGCCAGCAGCTTCCCCCGGAACAGGGGGAACAATGAGCAGTTCTTC.

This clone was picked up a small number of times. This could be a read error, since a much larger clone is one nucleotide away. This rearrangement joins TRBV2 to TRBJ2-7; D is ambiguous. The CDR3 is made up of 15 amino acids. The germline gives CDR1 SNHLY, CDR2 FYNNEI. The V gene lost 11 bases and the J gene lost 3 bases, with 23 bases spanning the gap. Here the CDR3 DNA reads TGTGCCTGCACCAGTGGACCATCTATTAGCTACGAGCAGTACTTC. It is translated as CACTSGPSISYEQYF.

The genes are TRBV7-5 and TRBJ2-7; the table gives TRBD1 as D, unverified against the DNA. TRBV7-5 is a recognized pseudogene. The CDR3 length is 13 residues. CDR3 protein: CASSPQGIYEQYF. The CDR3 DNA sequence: TGTGCCAGCAGCCCACAGGGTATCTACGAGCAGTACTTC.

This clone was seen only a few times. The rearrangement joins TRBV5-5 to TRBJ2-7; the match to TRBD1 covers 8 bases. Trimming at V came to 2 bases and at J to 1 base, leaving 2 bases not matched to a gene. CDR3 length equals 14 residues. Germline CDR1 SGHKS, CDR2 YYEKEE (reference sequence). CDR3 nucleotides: TGTGCCAGCAGCTTCGGACAGGGTTCCTACGAGCAGTACTTC. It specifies CASSFGQGSYEQYF.

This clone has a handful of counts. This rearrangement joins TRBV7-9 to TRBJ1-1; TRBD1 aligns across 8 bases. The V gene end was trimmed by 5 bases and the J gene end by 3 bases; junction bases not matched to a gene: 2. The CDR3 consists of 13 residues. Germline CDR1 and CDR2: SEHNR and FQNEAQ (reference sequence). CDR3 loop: CASSPGQDTEAFF. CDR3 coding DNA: TGTGCCAGCAGCCCGGGACAGGACACTGAAGCTTTCTTT.

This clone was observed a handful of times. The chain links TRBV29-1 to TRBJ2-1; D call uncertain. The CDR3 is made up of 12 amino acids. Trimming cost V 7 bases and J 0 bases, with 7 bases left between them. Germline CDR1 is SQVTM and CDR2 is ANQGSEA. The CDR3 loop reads CSAAYSYNEQFF. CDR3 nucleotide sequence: TGCAGCGCAGCTTACTCCTACAATGAGCAGTTCTTC.

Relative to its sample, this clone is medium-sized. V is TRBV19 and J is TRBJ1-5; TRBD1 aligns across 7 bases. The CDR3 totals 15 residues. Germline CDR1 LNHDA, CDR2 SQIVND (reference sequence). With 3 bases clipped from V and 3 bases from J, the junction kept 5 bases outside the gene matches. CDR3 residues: CASSILGTANQPQHF. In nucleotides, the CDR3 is TGTGCCAGTAGTATCCTTGGGACAGCCAATCAGCCCCAGCATTTT.

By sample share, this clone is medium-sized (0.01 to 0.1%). The CDR3 DNA follows: TGCGCCAGCAGCCTAGGGCAGGGAGGGCCAGATACGCAGTATTTT. Translating gives CASSLGQGGPDTQYF. The chain links TRBV4-1 to TRBJ2-3; 7 positions match TRBD2. Trimming cost V 4 bases and J 4 bases; bases outside gene matches: 8. The germline gives CDR1 MGHRA, CDR2 YSYEKL. This CDR3 is built from 15 residues.

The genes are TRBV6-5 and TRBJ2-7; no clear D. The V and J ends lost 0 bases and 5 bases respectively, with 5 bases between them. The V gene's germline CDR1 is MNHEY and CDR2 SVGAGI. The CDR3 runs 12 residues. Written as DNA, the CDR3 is TGTGCCAGCAGTTACTCGAGTGACGAGCAGTACTTC. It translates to CASSYSSDEQYF.